The 29 T cell receptor beta chains reported below all come from one sample, sequenced in a study of human T cells and chemical hapten exposure. One entry per CDR3 protein results from TCRdb running MiXCR on the RACE reads. The repertoire holds about 77,000 distinct CDR3 sequences, with around 9.4% as singletons. Regarding time point: healthy volunteer bleed at 6 weeks. Unfractionated whole blood yielded total RNA. The sample was whole blood. All receptors come from a female donor in good health. Some clones in this sample may be carry-over from other donors' samples.

The gene calls are TRBV6-2 or TRBV6-3 and TRBJ1-1; D possibly corresponds to TRBD1 (6 bases). Germline V gene data show CDR1 as MNHEY and CDR2 as SVGEGT. CDR3 length: 15 amino acids. Trimming removed 5 bases at V and 6 bases at J, with 19 bases between. The CDR3 DNA reads TGTGCCAGCAGTCGTGTCACGGGCGGGGGCCCTGAAGCTTTCTTT. Protein product: CASSRVTGGGPEAFF.

The V and J genes are TRBV20-1 and TRBJ2-7; TRBD2 agrees at 8 bases. The CDR3 consists of 17 residues. Germline loops: CDR1 DFQATT, CDR2 SNEGSKA (reference sequence). Trimming removed 6 bases from V and 5 bases from J; junction bases left unmatched: 21. CDR3 in amino acids: CSAAKRAAGACGDEQYF. CDR3 coding DNA: TGCAGTGCAGCGAAGCGAGCAGCGGGGGCCTGCGGAGACGAGCAGTACTTC.

This clonotype was picked up a small number of times. The chain combines TRBV28 with TRBJ2-3, with 14 nucleotides matching TRBD2. The CDR3 runs to 15 residues. V lost 4 bases, J lost 5 bases, and 2 bases stayed unmatched. Germline V lookup: CDR1 MDHEN, CDR2 SYDVKM. The CDR3: CASSSGTSGGDTQYF. The CDR3 nucleotides are TGTGCCAGCAGTTCCGGGACTAGCGGGGGAGATACGCAGTATTTT. The entire variable domain, with the rest obtained from reference TRBV28 and TRBJ2-3, is as follows: DVKVTQSSRYLVKRTGEKVFLECVQDMDHENMFWYRQDPGLGLRLIYFSYDVKMKEKGDIPEGYSVSREKKERFSLILESASTNQTSMYLCASSSGTSGGDTQYFGPGTRLTVL.

This clonotype has ten or more counts. The chain couples TRBV6-1 to TRBJ2-7, with 7 bases fitting TRBD1. V was clipped by 6 bases and J by 5 bases; unmatched bases: 13. CDR1 is MNHNS, CDR2 SASEGT, per germline. The CDR3 spans 15 residues. This CDR3 reads CASRAPGQVRNEQYF. CDR3 bases: TGTGCCAGCAGAGCCCCAGGACAGGTACGGAACGAGCAGTACTTC.

This chain joins TRBV6-2 or TRBV6-3 and TRBJ2-3; D call uncertain. Germline loops: CDR1 MNHEY, CDR2 SVGEGT. This CDR3 is 16 amino acids long. The germline V and J ends were trimmed by 0 bases and 5 bases, with 15 bases remaining between them. The CDR3 sequence is CASSYSRLRALDTQYF. The CDR3 DNA follows: TGTGCCAGCAGTTACTCGCGGCTTCGGGCGTTAGATACGCAGTATTTT.

The chain couples TRBV4-2 to TRBJ1-1; 9 bases are shared with TRBD1. The CDR3 has 17 residues. The ends lost 4 bases at V and 3 bases at J; junction bases unmatched: 12. The germline CDR1 and CDR2 sequences are LGHNA and YNFKEQ. The CDR3 spells CASSPGTGRLCDTEAFF. In DNA form, the CDR3 reads TGTGCCAGCAGCCCAGGGACAGGGAGGTTGTGCGACACTGAAGCTTTCTTT.

The chain has TRBV2 and TRBJ2-2, with D possibly matching TRBD2 (5 bases). V lost 8 bases and J lost 0, with 10 bases in between. Germline values: CDR1 SNHLY, CDR2 FYNNEI. CDR3 length: 14 amino acids. The CDR3 here is CASVASSNTGELFF. In DNA form, the CDR3 reads TGTGCCAGCGTGGCTAGCTCGAACACCGGGGAGCTGTTTTTT.

Comment on this clonotype: A clone one base away is much larger, so this may be a read error. The chain carries TRBV7-2 and TRBJ2-7; possible D gene TRBD1, 5 bases. The length of the CDR3 is 18 residues. Germline CDR1 is SGHTA and CDR2 is FQGNSA. CDR3 loop: CASSLVGQGHRSSDEQYF. CDR3 in DNA: TGTGCCAGCAGCTTAGTAGGTCAGGGTCATAGGAGCTCCGACGAGCAGTACTTC. Full variable domain (rest looked up from reference TRBV7-2 and TRBJ2-7): GAGVSQSPSNKVTEKGKDVELRCDPISGHTALYWYRQSLGQGLEFLIYFQGNSAPDKSGLPSDRFSAERTGGSVSTLTIQRTQQEDSAVYLCASSLVGQGHRSSDEQYFGPGTRLTVT.

This chain links TRBV12-3 or TRBV12-4 with TRBJ2-2; D might be TRBD1 or TRBD2, each matching 6 bases. The CDR3 extends over 15 amino acids. V was shortened by 3 bases and J by 4 bases, with 12 bases between the two germline ends. CDR3 nucleotides: TGTGCCAGCAGTTTTGTTGGGGGGCGCACCGGGGAGCTGTTTTTT. It translates to CASSFVGGRTGELFF.

This sequence joins TRBV3-1 and TRBJ1-1; the match to TRBD1 covers 9 bases. This CDR3 is built from 14 residues. Germline values: CDR1 LGHDT, CDR2 YNNKEL (reference sequence). V lost 4 bases, J lost 10 bases, and 10 bases stayed unmatched. The CDR3 spells CASSPYGQGRGAFF. Written as DNA, the CDR3 is TGTGCCAGCAGCCCCTATGGACAGGGGCGTGGAGCTTTCTTT.

This clonotype has just a few counts. The chain combines TRBV5-1 with TRBJ1-1; TRBD1 matches at 9 bases. Germline loops: CDR1 SGHRS, CDR2 YFSETQ. V was clipped by 4 bases and J by 5 bases; unmatched bases: 6. The CDR3 spans 14 residues. DNA for the CDR3: TGCGCCAGCAGCCCTGGACAGGGGATAACTGAAGCTTTCTTT. This translates into CASSPGQGITEAFF.

The V gene is TRBV6-6, the J gene TRBJ1-4; 7 nucleotides agree with TRBD1. CDR3 length: 19 residues. Trimming cost V 2 bases and J 0 bases; bases outside gene matches: 12. The V gene's germline CDR1 is MNHNY and CDR2 SVGAGI (reference sequence). The CDR3 protein is CASSYGGGDRVATNEKLFF. In DNA form, the CDR3 reads TGTGCCAGCAGTTACGGGGGTGGGGACAGAGTTGCAACTAATGAAAAACTGTTTTTT.

This clonotype was recorded many times. The chain joins TRBV20-1 to TRBJ1-2; the D is unclear. The CDR3 sequence is 15 residues long. Trimming removed 3 bases at V and 0 bases at J, with 14 bases between. CDR1 is DFQATT, CDR2 SNEGSKA, per germline (reference sequence). CDR3: CSASRDEETNYGYTF. In nucleotides, the CDR3 is TGCAGTGCTAGCCGGGATGAAGAGACTAACTATGGCTACACCTTC.

This clonotype was counted between two and nine times. V gene TRBV5-5 combines with J gene TRBJ2-7; the D is unclear. The CDR3 contains 14 residues. The germline V gene encodes CDR1 SGHKS and CDR2 YYEKEE (reference sequence). Trimming removed 0 bases at V and 3 bases at J, with 10 bases between. The CDR3 sequence: CASSLALEYYEQYF. DNA for the CDR3: TGTGCCAGCAGCTTGGCCTTAGAGTACTACGAGCAGTACTTC.

The J gene is TRBJ2-7, the V gene TRBV12-3 or TRBV12-4; D is uncertain. With 5 bases removed from V and 3 bases from J, the gap between germline ends came to 11 bases. The CDR3 runs to 13 residues. The CDR3 nucleotides are TGTGCCAGCAGTGTGGGGTCCTACTACGAGCAGTACTTC. Translated: CASSVGSYYEQYF.

A few counts support this clonotype. The chain employs TRBV6-1 and TRBJ2-6; D ambiguous. This CDR3 contains 14 residues. Trimming cost V 7 bases and J 0 bases, with 7 bases left between them. In germline, CDR1 is MNHNS, CDR2 SASEGT. The DNA of the CDR3 is TGTGCCAGCACCCCTTTCTCTGGGGCCAACGTCCTGACTTTC. It specifies CASTPFSGANVLTF.

The table lists this clonotype with many counts. The rearrangement uses TRBV2 and TRBJ1-5, with unresolved D. V was shortened by 2 bases and J by 3 bases, with 8 bases between the two germline ends. This CDR3 contains 14 residues. Looked up from germline, CDR1 is SNHLY and CDR2 is FYNNEI. CDR3 loop: CASSELLDNQPQHF. The CDR3 DNA follows: TGTGCCAGCAGTGAACTACTGGACAATCAGCCCCAGCATTTT.

This clonotype was counted many times. The chain links TRBV27 to TRBJ1-1; TRBD1 matches at 7 bases. Germline V lookup: CDR1 MNHEY, CDR2 SMNVEV (reference sequence). Trimming removed 2 bases from V and 4 bases from J; junction bases left unmatched: 10. This CDR3 is 16 amino acids long. CDR3 nucleotide sequence: TGTGCCAGCAGTTTAACAGGGGCCCTCCGGGCCACTGAAGCTTTCTTT. This translates into CASSLTGALRATEAFF.

This clonotype turned up a few times. The chain has TRBV19 and TRBJ1-2; D might be TRBD1 (6 bases). CDR3 size: 14 residues. Germline-derived CDR1 and CDR2 are LNHDA and SQIVND (reference sequence). V lost 6 bases and J 1 base, leaving 12 bases between the germline ends. CDR3 loop: CASRRTENNYGYTF. Here the CDR3 DNA reads TGTGCCAGTAGAAGGACAGAGAATAACTATGGCTACACCTTC.

This clonotype was counted between two and nine times. The V gene is TRBV29-1, the J gene TRBJ1-2; D remains unclear. The CDR3 runs to 12 residues. Germline V gene lookup returns CDR1 SQVTM and CDR2 ANQGSEA. V was pared by 4 bases and J by 5 bases, with 11 bases between. The CDR3 sequence is CSVVSGGYGYTF. CDR3 coding DNA: TGCAGCGTTGTATCTGGAGGGTATGGCTACACCTTC.

This clonotype has ten or more counts. The rearrangement joins TRBV2 to TRBJ1-1, with D perhaps matching TRBD1 (5 bases). Germline CDR1 reads SNHLY; CDR2 reads FYNNEI. With 5 bases removed from V and 1 base from J, the gap between germline ends came to 20 bases. The CDR3 runs to 17 residues. Here the CDR3 reads CASSRDPLPPPNTEAFF. Written as DNA, the CDR3 is TGTGCCAGCAGTCGGGACCCTCTGCCCCCTCCGAACACTGAAGCTTTCTTT.

This clonotype was found many times. The rearrangement links TRBV7-2 to TRBJ1-1; tentatively, D is TRBD1 (6 bases). V lost 6 bases, J lost 0 bases, and 20 bases lay in between. CDR1 SGHTA and CDR2 FQGNSA come from the germline V gene. The CDR3 is 17 amino acids. DNA of the CDR3: TGTGCCAGCAGATCCCGAGGGGGATACCAAATGAACACTGAAGCTTTCTTT. The encoded protein is CASRSRGGYQMNTEAFF. Full variable domain (outside the CDR3, taken from reference TRBV7-2 and TRBJ1-1): GAGVSQSPSNKVTEKGKDVELRCDPISGHTALYWYRQSLGQGLEFLIYFQGNSAPDKSGLPSDRFSAERTGGSVSTLTIQRTQQEDSAVYLCASRSRGGYQMNTEAFFGQGTRLTVV.

This clonotype was detected many times. This CDR3 is CASSPGVYEQYF. In DNA form, the CDR3 reads TGTGCCAGCAGCCCGGGGGTGTACGAGCAGTACTTC. The rearrangement joins TRBV12-3 or TRBV12-4 to TRBJ2-7; D might be TRBD2 (6 bases). This CDR3 is 12 amino acids long. Between the trimmed V and J ends, which lost 6 bases and 4 bases, there was a span of 10 bases.

The sample holds many counts of this clonotype. The V call is TRBV5-1, the J call TRBJ1-1, with 7 bases identical to TRBD1. Germline CDR1 is SGHRS and CDR2 is YFSETQ. The CDR3 is 12 residues long. Trimming at V came to 7 bases and at J to 6 bases, leaving 6 bases not matched to a gene. In nucleotides, the CDR3 is TGCGCCAGCCAGGGGGGATCCCCTGAAGCTTTCTTT. Translating gives CASQGGSPEAFF.

This clonotype was counted ten times or more. The V call is TRBV6-6, the J call TRBJ1-2; D call uncertain. This CDR3 is built from 14 residues. Germline assignment: CDR1 MNHNY and CDR2 SVGAGI (reference sequence). Trimming removed 4 bases from V and 2 bases from J, with 11 bases in between. The CDR3 DNA sequence: TGTGCCAGCAGTTCACAGACCGAGAACTATGGCTACACCTTC. It specifies CASSSQTENYGYTF.

This clonotype was counted ten times or more. This rearrangement joins TRBV4-3 to TRBJ2-3; no definite D call. V lost 3 bases and J 0 bases, leaving 10 bases between the germline ends. The germline V gene has CDR1 LGHNA and CDR2 YSLEER. The CDR3 sequence is 15 residues long. The CDR3 DNA sequence: TGCGCCAGCAGCCAGACTGTGGGAAGCACAGATACGCAGTATTTT. Translating gives CASSQTVGSTDTQYF.

Notes on this clonotype: A much larger clone sits a single nucleotide away, making a read error possible. CDR3 nucleotide sequence: TGCAGCGTTGCTGTGGGGCGCGGCACTGAAGCTTTCTTT. Protein sequence: CSVAVGRGTEAFF. The genes are TRBV29-1 and TRBJ1-1, with D perhaps matching TRBD1 (5 bases). CDR3 length: 13 residues. V lost 4 bases to trimming and J lost 4 bases, with 13 bases between them. Germline CDR1 reads SQVTM; CDR2 reads ANQGSEA.

This clonotype showed up just a few times. This CDR3 reads CASSPTSAFTDTQYF. The DNA for the CDR3 is TGTGCCAGCAGCCCGACTAGCGCATTCACAGATACGCAGTATTTT. The chain is built from TRBV7-2 and TRBJ2-3, with 8 nucleotides matching TRBD2. This CDR3 comprises 15 residues. Unmatched junction bases numbered 6, after V lost 5 bases and J lost 2 bases. CDR1 SGHTA and CDR2 FQGNSA come from the germline V gene.

This clonotype has a handful of counts. The gene calls are TRBV7-2 and TRBJ2-3, with D possibly being TRBD2 (7 bases). The CDR3 covers 11 residues. V was clipped by 4 bases and J by 13 bases, with 12 bases between them. CDR1 and CDR2 (germline): SGHTA, FQGNSA. For the CDR3, the DNA is TGTGCCAGCAGCTCCGGGGGGCCCAAGTATTTT. It is translated as CASSSGGPKYF.